This is a list of T cell receptor beta chains from one sample in a study of blood T cell repertoires in COVID-19. TCRdb's copy holds only in-frame clones and misses some; the assay was immunoSEQ multiplex PCR. The sample holds 150,000 to 200,000 clones, approximately 81% seen once. Sequenced input: PBMCs or T cells enriched from blood (not recorded which). The receptor source for this set is a woman aged 45 to 65 who had recovered from COVID-19. Each CDR3 is given with its conserved first and last residue. The order of the fields is clone size, J gene, V gene, D gene, CDR3 protein, CDR3 DNA. The D gene is left open where the match is weak. Expanded clones are given a class, and other clones once, few, many or no size at all.

>NA|TRBJ2-3|TRBV14|NA
CASSRLVSTDTQYF
TGTGCCAGCAGCCGGCTGGTTTCCACAGATACGCAGTATTTT
>NA|TRBJ2-1|TRBV3-1/TRBV3-2|NA
CASSQGGTPGNEQFF
TGTGCCAGCAGCCAGGGCGGCACGCCGGGAAATGAGCAGTTCTTC
>NA|TRBJ2-5|TRBV5-1|NA
CASSLRTEQETQYF
TGCGCCAGCAGCCTCAGGACAGAGCAAGAGACCCAGTACTTC
>NA|TRBJ1-2|TRBV28|NA
CASSLVKGQTNYGYTF
TGTGCCAGCAGTTTAGTTAAAGGACAGACTAACTATGGCTACACCTTC
>NA|TRBJ1-4|TRBV7-8|TRBD1
CASSSSTGHREKLFF
TGTGCCAGCAGCTCTTCGACAGGGCACCGAGAAAAACTGTTTTTT
>NA|TRBJ1-3|TRBV5-1|NA
CASSLSDNSGYTGNTIYF
TGCGCCAGCAGCTTGTCGGACAACTCTGGGTACACTGGAAACACCATATATTTT
>NA|TRBJ2-5|TRBV4-2|TRBD2
CASSQEPSGNGGTQYF
TGTGCCAGCAGCCAAGAGCCCAGCGGGAATGGCGGGACCCAGTACTTC
>NA|TRBJ2-1|TRBV5-1|TRBD2
CASSPSSGSSYNEQFF
TGCGCCAGCAGTCCTTCTAGCGGGAGCTCCTACAATGAGCAGTTCTTC
>NA|TRBJ2-7|TRBV5-4|TRBD1
CASSLTGGNYEQYF
TGTGCCAGCAGCTTGACAGGGGGCAACTACGAGCAGTACTTC
>NA|TRBJ2-7|TRBV7-2|NA
CASSSTRGPYEQYF
TGTGCCAGCAGCTCGACCAGGGGACCTTACGAGCAGTACTTC
>NA|TRBJ1-4|TRBV11-2|NA
CASSLDLLSRASLGEKLFF
TGTGCCAGCAGCTTAGATCTTTTATCGCGGGCTTCCCTTGGTGAAAAACTGTTTTTT
>once|TRBJ2-5|TRBV7-9|NA
CASDRGGQETQYF
TGTGCCAGCGACCGGGGTGGACAAGAGACCCAGTACTTC
>NA|TRBJ1-2|TRBV19|NA
CASSMLEGPGYGYTF
TGTGCCAGTAGTATGCTTGAGGGCCCCGGCTATGGCTACACCTTC
>NA|TRBJ2-3|TRBV28|NA
CASRKAGAGDTQYF
TGTGCCAGCAGAAAGGCGGGGGCGGGCGATACGCAGTATTTT
>once|TRBJ2-5|TRBV18|NA
CASERGNQETQYF
TGTGCCAGCGAAAGGGGAAACCAAGAGACCCAGTACTTC
>NA|TRBJ1-6|TRBV19|NA
CASSPRGATGESPLHF
TGTGCCAGTAGCCCTAGAGGGGCCACGGGGGAGTCACCCCTCCACTTT
>NA|TRBJ2-7|TRBV7-2|TRBD1
CASSWSAGTGNEQYF
TGTGCCAGCAGCTGGTCTGCCGGGACAGGGAACGAGCAGTACTTC
>NA|TRBJ1-3|TRBV5-1|NA
CASSLDGFLGNTIYF
TGCGCCAGCAGCTTGGACGGTTTTCTTGGAAACACCATATATTTT
>NA|TRBJ2-2|TRBV24-1|TRBD1
CATSDPNRGGGELFF
TGTGCCACCAGTGATCCGAACAGGGGTGGCGGGGAGCTGTTTTTT
>NA|TRBJ1-1|TRBV6-5|NA
CAIGQGLNTEAFF
TGTGCCATTGGTCAGGGGTTGAACACTGAAGCTTTCTTT
>NA|TRBJ2-7|TRBV12-5|TRBD2
CASGLGRGEEQYF
TGTGCTAGTGGTTTAGGTCGGGGGGAAGAGCAGTACTTC
>once|TRBJ1-1|TRBV27|TRBD1
CASSPPARGWAPAFF
TGTGCCAGCAGCCCCCCAGCCAGGGGGTGGGCGCCGGCTTTCTTT
>NA|TRBJ2-1|TRBV7-2|NA
CASSLAGQGLVLYNEQFF
TGTGCCAGCAGCTTAGCAGGCCAGGGGTTAGTTCTCTACAATGAGCAGTTCTTC
>NA|TRBJ2-7|TRBV6-2/TRBV6-3|TRBD1
CASSSSGTGGLYEQYF
TGTGCCAGCAGTTCCTCCGGGACAGGGGGCCTCTACGAGCAGTACTTC
>NA|TRBJ1-2|TRBV6-5|NA
CASSPQTVYGYTF
TGTGCCAGCAGCCCCCAGACAGTCTATGGCTACACCTTC
>NA|TRBJ1-2|TRBV7-9|NA
CASSLSAVDYGYTF
TGTGCCAGCAGCTTATCGGCGGTCGACTATGGCTACACCTTC
>once|TRBJ2-2|TRBV6-2/TRBV6-3|NA
CASSSAGTGELFF
TGTGCCAGCAGTTCCGCCGGCACCGGGGAGCTGTTTTTT
>NA|TRBJ1-6|TRBV3-1/TRBV3-2|NA
CASSPNQQHSPLHF
TGTGCCAGCAGCCCGAACCAACAGCATTCACCCCTCCACTTT
>NA|TRBJ2-5|TRBV4-3|NA
CAMLGVSEETQYF
TGCGCCATGCTCGGGGTTAGTGAGGAGACCCAGTACTTC
>NA|TRBJ2-2|TRBV7-3|TRBD2
CASSPAGSNTGELFF
TGTGCCAGCAGCCCAGCGGGATCGAACACCGGGGAGCTGTTTTTT
>NA|TRBJ2-2|TRBV7-9|TRBD2
CASSWTSGGTNTGELFF
TGTGCCAGCAGCTGGACTAGCGGGGGCACGAACACCGGGGAGCTGTTTTTT
>NA|TRBJ1-2|TRBV25-1|NA
CASSGVNNYAGYTF
TGTGCCAGCAGTGGGGTAAACAACTATGCGGGCTACACCTTC
>NA|TRBJ2-7|TRBV21-1|NA
CASSHFGTGTYEQYF
NA
>NA|TRBJ2-5|TRBV12-5|NA
CASKRKTQYF
TGTGCTAGTAAGAGGAAGACCCAGTACTTC
>NA|TRBJ1-6|TRBV4-1|TRBD1
CASSQERQGRSPLHF
TGCGCCAGCAGCCAAGAGCGACAGGGTCGCTCACCCCTCCACTTT
>once|TRBJ2-7|TRBV7-2|NA
CASSLVPLASRVNEQYF
TGTGCCAGCAGCTTAGTTCCTCTCGCGTCACGTGTGAACGAGCAGTACTTC
>NA|TRBJ1-1|TRBV3-1/TRBV3-2|NA
CASSQESKGGTEAFF
TGTGCCAGCAGCCAAGAATCTAAGGGGGGGACTGAAGCTTTCTTT
>many|TRBJ1-2|TRBV29-1|NA
CSVDSTRGLSLGRYTF
TGCAGCGTCGATTCAACCAGGGGATTGAGTCTTGGGCGCTACACCTTC
>NA|TRBJ2-7|TRBV10-3|TRBD2
CAISGLAGGEQYF
TGTGCCATCAGTGGACTAGCGGGGGGTGAGCAGTACTTC
>NA|TRBJ1-1|TRBV29-1|NA
CSVERQSENTEAFF
TGCAGCGTTGAAAGACAGTCGGAGAACACTGAAGCTTTCTTT
>NA|TRBJ2-1|TRBV24-1|NA
CATRGGFYNEQFF
TGTGCCACCAGGGGGGGTTTCTACAATGAGCAGTTCTTC
>NA|TRBJ1-2|TRBV4-3|TRBD1
CASSQDHQGVYGYTF
TGCGCCAGCAGCCAAGACCACCAGGGGGTGTATGGCTACACCTTC
>NA|TRBJ1-2|TRBV6-5|NA
CASQGTNYGYTF
TGTGCCAGCCAGGGAACGAACTATGGCTACACCTTC
>few|TRBJ2-5|TRBV7-7|TRBD1
CASSSAGTGRETQYF
TGTGCTAGCAGCTCCGCCGGGACAGGACGGGAGACCCAGTACTTC
>NA|TRBJ1-5|TRBV7-9|TRBD1
CASSSRDREGNQPQHF
TGTGCCAGCAGCTCCCGGGACAGGGAAGGCAATCAGCCCCAGCATTTT
>NA|TRBJ1-1|TRBV5-1|TRBD1
CASSLVPQQGVNTEAFF
TGCGCCAGCAGCTTGGTGCCCCAACAGGGGGTGAACACTGAAGCTTTCTTT
>NA|TRBJ2-2|TRBV7-2|TRBD1
CASSLDAGTGMSGELFF
TGTGCCAGCAGCTTAGATGCTGGGACAGGGATGTCCGGGGAGCTGTTTTTT
>NA|TRBJ2-1|TRBV5-1|NA
CASSLTYQGNGYNEQFF
TGCGCCAGCAGCTTAACCTATCAGGGGAATGGTTACAATGAGCAGTTCTTC
>NA|TRBJ1-3|TRBV4-1|NA
CASSQVFANPSGNTIYF
TGCGCCAGCAGCCAAGTGTTCGCTAACCCCTCTGGAAACACCATATATTTT
>NA|TRBJ2-3|TRBV7-3|NA
CASSPRGSTDTQYF
TGTGCCAGCAGCCCCCGGGGGAGCACAGATACGCAGTATTTT
>NA|TRBJ1-6|TRBV4-3|NA
CASSPVGRAPLHF
TGCGCCAGCAGCCCGGTGGGGAGGGCACCCCTCCACTTT
>NA|TRBJ1-6|TRBV6-5|NA
CASSYRGNSPLHF
TGTGCCAGCAGTTATAGGGGTAATTCACCCCTCCACTTT
>NA|TRBJ2-3|TRBV4-1|NA
CASSLGAVTTDTQYF
TGCGCCAGCAGCCTCGGAGCGGTAACCACAGATACGCAGTATTTT
>NA|TRBJ2-1|TRBV27|TRBD1
CASRDTGQGIDEQFF
TGTGCCAGCAGGGACACTGGACAGGGCATTGATGAGCAGTTCTTC
>NA|TRBJ1-1|TRBV11-3|NA
CASSFSNTEAFF
TGTGCCAGCAGCTTTAGTAACACTGAAGCTTTCTTT